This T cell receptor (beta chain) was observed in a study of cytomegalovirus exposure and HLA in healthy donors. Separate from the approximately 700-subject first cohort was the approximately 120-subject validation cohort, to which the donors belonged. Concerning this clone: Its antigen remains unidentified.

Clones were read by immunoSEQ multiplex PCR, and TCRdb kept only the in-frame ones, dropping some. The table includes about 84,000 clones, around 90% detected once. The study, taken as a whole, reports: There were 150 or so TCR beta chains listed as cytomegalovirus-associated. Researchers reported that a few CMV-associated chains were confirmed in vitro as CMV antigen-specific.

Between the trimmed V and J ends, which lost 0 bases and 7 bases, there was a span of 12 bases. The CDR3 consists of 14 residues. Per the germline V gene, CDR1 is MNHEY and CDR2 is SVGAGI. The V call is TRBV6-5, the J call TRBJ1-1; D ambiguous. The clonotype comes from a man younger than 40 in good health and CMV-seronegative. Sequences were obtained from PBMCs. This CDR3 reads CASSYSRGVGEAFF. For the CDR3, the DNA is TGTGCCAGCAGTTACTCGCGGGGAGTCGGTGAAGCTTTCTTT.